A selection of T cell receptor beta chains follows, all from one sample in a study of cytotoxic CD8 clonotypes in ibrutinib-treated CLL. Sequenced by immunoSEQ multiplex PCR; TCRdb stores in-frame clones only, minus some. Of 250,000 to 350,000 clones in the sample, around 76% are singletons; the top ten hold around 5.3%. The source material was PBMCs, sampled at disease progression, from a patient treated with ibrutinib. The receptor set was obtained from a human donor with chronic lymphocytic leukemia. Each CDR3 is given without its conserved first and last residue. Each record gives: clone size, J gene, V gene, CDR3 protein. Clone size is shown for a subset of rows, as once, few, many or a class of expanded clone.

once | TRBJ1-2 | TRBV9 | ASSAWVNVGYT
few | TRBJ2-7 | TRBV2 | ARGQGYEQY
- | TRBJ2-3 | TRBV29-1 | SVSGRGGSTDTQY
- | TRBJ1-2 | TRBV15 | ATTPDRSNYGYT
- | TRBJ1-2 | TRBV7-2 | ASSSSGTRGYT
- | TRBJ2-7 | TRBV25-1 | ASSDPHRRGNYEQY
- | TRBJ2-3 | TRBV5-1 | ASSWAGGRGRNQLRDTQY
- | TRBJ2-5 | TRBV10-3 | AISESRGKETQY
- | TRBJ1-2 | TRBV6-5 | ASSYVGQGAQYGYT
- | TRBJ2-2 | TRBV5-1 | ASRAGSNTGELF
- | TRBJ2-2 | TRBV7-2 | ASSLGAPISNTGELF
- | TRBJ1-2 | TRBV6-5 | ASRDRQGAGYT
- | TRBJ1-2 | TRBV14 | ASSQDYDYGYT
- | TRBJ1-2 | TRBV10-3 | AISESTAYGYT
- | TRBJ2-1 | TRBV27 | ASSLVAGKQF
few | TRBJ2-1 | TRBV19 | ASNTGTSVYNEQF
once | TRBJ1-5 | TRBV7-2 | ASSPGRGSPPQH
- | TRBJ2-7 | TRBV19 | ASSIETGNSYEQY
once | TRBJ2-7 | TRBV29-1 | SVVSGDSSYEQY
- | TRBJ2-7 | TRBV21-1 | ASSKVDYEQY
- | TRBJ2-7 | TRBV4-1 | ASSQDERGVPYEQY
few | TRBJ1-2 | TRBV18 | ASSPPTGVVYGYT
- | TRBJ2-5 | TRBV10-3 | AISEVTSGGGETQY
- | TRBJ2-2 | TRBV28 | ASSLDSGQGAGELF
- | TRBJ1-2 | TRBV27 | ASSPRGGFDYGYT
- | TRBJ1-2 | TRBV4-1 | ASSPHDTGSSGYT
few | TRBJ2-3 | TRBV6-6 | ASGLRAASTDTQY
- | TRBJ2-1 | TRBV13 | ASSAPLSYNEQF
- | TRBJ2-7 | TRBV6-1 | ASSWGQGAYEQY
- | TRBJ2-3 | TRBV5-1 | ASSPGGRTDTQY
- | TRBJ1-5 | TRBV15 | ATSRVGAGPQH
- | TRBJ2-3 | TRBV27 | ASKPGQGADTQY
- | TRBJ1-5 | TRBV7-9 | ASTWWGENQPQH
few | TRBJ2-7 | TRBV4-1 | ASSQDMGWGEQY
- | TRBJ2-3 | TRBV5-4 | ASSLAGQGATDTQY
- | TRBJ2-5 | TRBV12-5 | ASGRLAGAGETQY
once | TRBJ1-2 | TRBV27 | ASSLSIRGGVDGYT
once | TRBJ2-6 | TRBV5-1 | ASSPHRGAENSGANVLT
- | TRBJ1-6 | TRBV5-8 | ASSHRSYNSPLH
- | TRBJ2-7 | TRBV29-1 | SVDLGRSEQY
few | TRBJ1-5 | TRBV19 | ASSYGRGMGNQPQH
- | TRBJ2-1 | TRBV27 | ASRRTSGRDEQF
few | TRBJ1-1 | TRBV19 | ASSMNRLNTEAF
- | TRBJ1-4 | TRBV29-1 | SARRTNEKLF
- | TRBJ2-5 | TRBV5-8 | ASSPRTSGGPSETQY
- | TRBJ2-7 | TRBV5-4 | ASSPDRPSYEQY
few | TRBJ2-1 | TRBV5-1 | ASSAGFAWF